This T cell receptor beta chain was sequenced in a study of cytomegalovirus exposure and HLA in healthy donors. Findings of the study overall: An Asian-associated ancestry cluster reportedly showed fewer N-insertions than the roughly 670-donor mean in a later analysis. By HLA locus, TCR association rates varied in a later analysis, with DRB1 showing the most and HLA-C the fewest. Productive status was seen about 87% or about 30% of the time for most TCR beta V segments in an earlier analysis.

As for this clone: What it binds is unknown.

PCR involved 60 Vbeta and 13 Jbeta primers. Only in-frame clones appear in the TCRdb table, and some are missing; sequencing was by immunoSEQ multiplex PCR. Of 200,000 to 250,000 clones in the sample, roughly 84% were seen once. The specimen was PBMCs. The clonotype was recovered from a girl aged 5 to 17 in good health and CMV-seronegative.

CDR3 in DNA: TGTGCCAGCAGCTCTCCTCCAGAGGACAGAGGGAACACTGAAGCTTTCTTT. Protein: CASSSPPEDRGNTEAFF. This chain joins TRBV7-9 and TRBJ1-1; TRBD1 might be the D (6 bases). V was clipped by 4 bases and J by 1 base, with 19 bases between them. Germline CDR1 SEHNR, CDR2 FQNEAQ (reference sequence). This CDR3 is built from 17 residues.